Below are 12 T cell receptor beta chains sequenced from a single sample in a study of T-cell memory formation after mild COVID-19. Each CDR3 protein is one row after TCRdb ran MiXCR on the 5' RACE reads. The top ten hold around 24% of the sample, which has 40,000 to 55,000 distinct CDR3 sequences, 12% seen once. The sequenced sample was PBMCs or a T cell subset sorted from them (not recorded which). Receptor source: a man younger than 30 who had mild COVID-19 (a few samples of this study predate the infection). Cell type and time point are not known.

This clonotype turned up a few times. This sequence joins TRBV9 and TRBJ1-1; the D gene is possibly TRBD1 (5 bases). The V gene's germline CDR1 is SGDLS and CDR2 YYNGEE. This CDR3 has 15 amino acids. V was cut by 2 bases and J by 1 base, with 12 bases left in between. CDR3 sequence: CASSVGGYPNTEAFF. The DNA of the CDR3 is TGTGCCAGCAGCGTCGGGGGGTATCCGAACACTGAAGCTTTCTTT.

This clonotype was picked up many times. The chain employs TRBV28 and TRBJ1-5, with D perhaps TRBD1 (5 bases). CDR3 size: 15 residues. Germline values: CDR1 MDHEN, CDR2 SYDVKM. V was cut by 4 bases and J by 4 bases, with 14 bases left in between. The CDR3 DNA sequence: TGTGCCAGCAGTTCGGCAGACAGAATTAATCAGCCCCAGCATTTT. Encoded protein: CASSSADRINQPQHF. Variable domain in full (rest from reference TRBV28 and TRBJ1-5): DVKVTQSSRYLVKRTGEKVFLECVQDMDHENMFWYRQDPGLGLRLIYFSYDVKMKEKGDIPEGYSVSREKKERFSLILESASTNQTSMYLCASSSADRINQPQHFGDGTRLSIL.

In its sample, this clonotype was seen a few times. The V gene is TRBV5-6, the J gene TRBJ1-5; D is uncertain. The CDR3 contains 15 residues. Germline values: CDR1 SGHDT, CDR2 YYEEEE. V dropped 4 bases and J dropped 3 bases, with 14 bases sitting between them. CDR3 amino acids: CASSLWQTSNQPQHF. The CDR3 DNA is TGTGCCAGCAGCCTGTGGCAGACCTCCAATCAGCCCCAGCATTTT.

The chain recombines TRBV20-1 with TRBJ2-7; 8 bases are shared with TRBD1. This CDR3 has 14 amino acids. CDR1 is DFQATT and CDR2 is SNEGSKA in the germline V gene (reference sequence). Losses at the gene ends were 0 bases for V and 4 bases for J; bases not matched to a gene: 5. The CDR3 loop is CSARDAGGDYEQYV. The CDR3 DNA reads TGCAGTGCTAGAGATGCAGGGGGCGATTACGAGCAGTACGTC.

The J gene is TRBJ1-5, the V gene TRBV7-6; D remains unclear. The V and J ends lost 4 bases and 5 bases respectively, with 9 bases between them. This CDR3 spans 13 amino acids. Germline-derived CDR1 and CDR2 are SGHVS and FNYEAQ. The CDR3 spells CASSSGEYQPQHF. The CDR3 DNA reads as TGTGCCAGCAGCTCCGGGGAGTATCAGCCCCAGCATTTT.

This clonotype has a handful of counts. Here the CDR3 reads CASSLSPSGGVSTDTQYF. CDR3 nucleotide sequence: TGTGCCAGCAGCTTGAGTCCCAGCGGGGGGGTTAGCACAGATACGCAGTATTTT. V usage is TRBV7-2 and J usage is TRBJ2-3, with 10 nucleotides matching TRBD2. CDR1 and CDR2 (germline): SGHTA, FQGNSA. The J segment lost 0 bases and the V segment lost 3 bases, leaving 9 bases of the junction unmatched. This CDR3 comprises 18 residues.

This clonotype has more than one count but fewer than ten. The chain has TRBV5-1 and TRBJ2-5; 7 bases are shared with TRBD2. There are 15 residues in the CDR3. V dropped 0 bases and J dropped 3; count of bases not matched to a gene: 5. The germline V gene has CDR1 SGHRS and CDR2 YFSETQ. The CDR3 DNA follows: TGCGCCAGCAGCTTGGACGGGACTACCGAAGAGACCCAGTACTTC. This gives the protein CASSLDGTTEETQYF. The full variable domain, in which reference TRBV5-1 and TRBJ2-5 provide the parts outside the CDR3, is KAGVTQTPRYLIKTRGQQVTLSCSPISGHRSVSWYQQTPGQGLQFLFEYFSETQRNKGNFPGRFSGRQFSNSRSEMNVSTLELGDSALYLCASSLDGTTEETQYFGPGTRLLVL.

This clonotype came up a few times. The chain uses TRBV4-3 and TRBJ1-5, with 8 positions matching TRBD1. The V segment lost 0 bases and the J segment 5 bases; nucleotides outside the gene matches: 3. The germline V gene encodes CDR1 LGHNA and CDR2 YSLEER. This CDR3 is built from 15 residues. CDR3 sequence (DNA): TGCGCCAGCAGCCAAGATCCCAGGGGGCATCAGCCCCAGCATTTT. It codes for CASSQDPRGHQPQHF.

This clonotype was counted between two and nine times. The J gene is TRBJ2-3, the V gene TRBV7-9; 8 bases align to TRBD2. The J segment lost 0 bases and the V segment lost 4 bases, leaving 6 bases of the junction unmatched. In germline, CDR1 is SEHNR, CDR2 FQNEAQ (reference sequence). This CDR3 region has 16 residues. CDR3 residues: CASSSRGGLSTDTQYF. CDR3 nucleotides: TGTGCCAGCAGCTCCCGGGGGGGGCTGAGCACAGATACGCAGTATTTT.

The V call is TRBV7-2, the J call TRBJ2-2; D may be TRBD1 (6 bases). The CDR3 has 15 residues. Trimming left V 0 bases short and J 5 bases short, with 10 bases between. Germline CDR1 is SGHTA and CDR2 is FQGNSA. In nucleotides, the CDR3 is TGTGCCAGCAGCTTAGCGGCAGGGGAAACCGGGGAGCTGTTTTTT. It codes for CASSLAAGETGELFF.

This clonotype was observed a few times. This chain joins TRBV28 and TRBJ1-1; D uncertain. CDR3 size: 12 residues. The V end was cut by 6 bases, the J end by 6 bases, with 11 bases between. In germline, CDR1 is MDHEN, CDR2 SYDVKM. CDR3 coding DNA: TGTGCCAGCAGAACTCGACTTTCTGAAGCTTTCTTT. Translating gives CASRTRLSEAFF.

There are many counts of this clonotype. V gene TRBV12-3 or TRBV12-4 combines with J gene TRBJ2-5, with D possibly being TRBD1 (6 bases). This CDR3 has 13 amino acids. The germline V and J ends were trimmed by 5 bases and 6 bases, with 13 bases remaining between them. CDR3 in amino acids: CASSIGQRQTQYF. The CDR3 DNA is TGTGCCAGCAGTATCGGACAGCGCCAGACCCAGTACTTC.